The T cell receptor beta chain described here comes from a study of graft-versus-host responses after intestinal transplantation. Here immunoSEQ multiplex PCR was the method, and the copy in TCRdb shows in-frame clones only, minus some. The table lists about 130,000 clones, roughly nine tenths of them singletons. Per germline, CDR1 MNHEY and CDR2 SVGAGI. V lost 0 bases and J 5 bases, leaving 7 bases between the germline ends. CDR3 size: 13 residues. On this clone: No antigen is known for it. The same CDR3 also results from other DNA sequences found in this sample.

Specimen: unstimulated CD4+ T cells sorted from spleen or lymph node cells, collected before intestinal transplant. This sequence joins TRBV6-5 and TRBJ1-1; no firm D call. The receptor was derived from a human donor who received an intestinal transplant. CDR3 amino acids: CASSYSKTTEAFF. Written as DNA, the CDR3 is TGTGCCAGCAGTTACTCGAAGACAACTGAAGCTTTCTTT.